A selection of T cell receptor beta chains follows, all from one sample in a study of shared T cell receptors in the human thymus. Sequencing used immunoSEQ multiplex PCR; TCRdb keeps in-frame clones, though not all of them. The top ten hold 0.0085% to 0.012% of the sample, which has fewer than 700,000 clones, 85% to 90% seen once. The same sample was also studied in work on human thymus T cells.

Sequenced: thymocytes. These receptors were taken from a boy in the first two years of life with a congenital heart defect. Both conserved end residues are part of each CDR3. A D gene is named only where the DNA matches it firmly. Only part of the rows carry a size: once, few, many, or a class if the clone is expanded.

V gene	D gene	clone size	J gene	CDR3 protein	CDR3 DNA
TRBV19	.	.	TRBJ2-7	CASTPRGGCYEQYF	TGTGCCAGTACCCCCCGTGGGGGGTGCTACGAGCAGTACTTC
TRBV19	.	.	TRBJ2-1	CASSTKDNLSYSSYNEQFF	TGTGCCAGTAGTACCAAGGACAACCTCTCCTATAGCTCCTACAATGAGCAGTTCTTC
TRBV4-1	TRBD2	.	TRBJ2-7	CASSPNSGRTYYEQYF	TGCGCCAGCAGCCCAAACAGCGGGAGGACGTACTACGAGCAGTACTTC
TRBV29-1	.	once	TRBJ2-2	CSVEGALRTGGELFF	TGCAGCGTTGAGGGGGCTCTCAGAACGGGCGGGGAGCTGTTTTTT
TRBV11-3	TRBD2	.	TRBJ2-5	CASSLGTSGLHGETQYF	TGTGCCAGCAGCCTCGGGACTAGCGGTCTCCACGGAGAGACCCAGTACTTC
TRBV6-1	.	.	TRBJ1-5	CASSEMSNRQTFSNQPQHF	TGTGCCAGCAGTGAAATGTCAAACAGGCAAACATTTAGCAATCAGCCCCAGCATTTT
TRBV4-1	.	.	TRBJ2-7	CASSQEFGGNSYEQYF	TGCGCCAGCAGCCAAGAATTTGGGGGGAACTCCTACGAGCAGTACTTC
TRBV12-5	.	.	TRBJ1-2	CASGLPRGGKVRLVTF	TGTGCTAGTGGTTTGCCTAGGGGGGGGAAGGTCCGGCTAGTCACCTTC
TRBV14	.	.	TRBJ2-7	CASSQDKRASYEQYF	TGTGCCAGCAGCCAAGATAAACGAGCCTCCTACGAGCAGTACTTC
TRBV4-2	TRBD2	.	TRBJ2-2	CASSQVGLAGGPGELFF	TGTGCCAGCAGCCAAGTGGGGCTAGCGGGAGGCCCCGGGGAGCTGTTTTTT
TRBV5-1	TRBD2	.	TRBJ2-4	CASSLDETSGKNIQYF	TGCGCCAGCAGCTTGGACGAGACTAGCGGGAAAAACATTCAGTACTTC
TRBV10-2	TRBD1	.	TRBJ1-1	CASRISGDRGRTEAFF	TGCGCCAGCAGGATTTCCGGGGACAGGGGGAGGACTGAAGCTTTCTTT
TRBV14	TRBD1	.	TRBJ1-2	CASSSGQGANYGYTF	TGTGCCAGCAGCTCCGGACAGGGGGCTAACTATGGCTACACCTTC
TRBV7-9	.	.	TRBJ2-3	CASSLASGGGADTQYF	TGTGCCAGCAGCTTAGCCTCTGGAGGGGGCGCAGATACGCAGTATTTT
TRBV2	.	.	TRBJ2-5	CASSERVRGKETQYF	TGTGCCAGCAGTGAGCGCGTACGGGGTAAAGAGACCCAGTACTTC
TRBV2	TRBD1	.	TRBJ2-2	CASSPSTGKGGELFF	TGTGCCAGCAGCCCGTCGACAGGGAAGGGTGGGGAGCTGTTTTTT
TRBV25-1	.	.	TRBJ1-3	CASSGAGAGWGNTIYF	TGTGCCAGCAGTGGCGCTGGGGCGGGGTGGGGAAACACCATATATTTT
TRBV11-3	TRBD1	.	TRBJ2-7	CATKDRGSYEQYF	TGTGCCACCAAGGACAGGGGCTCCTACGAGCAGTACTTC
TRBV18	TRBD1	.	TRBJ1-2	CASSPRTGDSYGYTF	TGTGCCAGCTCACCTCGGACAGGGGATAGCTATGGCTACACCTTC
TRBV27	.	.	TRBJ2-1	CASSLRDEQFF	TGTGCCAGCAGCCTACGAGATGAGCAGTTCTTC
TRBV11-2	.	.	TRBJ2-3	CASSLTAGEGDTQYF	TGTGCCAGCAGCTTAACAGCGGGCGAGGGGGATACGCAGTATTTT
TRBV27	.	.	TRBJ2-3	CASSLGLGDTQYF	TGTGCCAGCAGTTTAGGTCTAGGAGATACGCAGTATTTT
TRBV11-3	TRBD2	.	TRBJ2-5	CASRIKAGVETQYF	TGTGCCAGCAGAATAAAAGCGGGAGTAGAGACCCAGTACTTC
TRBV4-3	TRBD1	.	TRBJ2-1	CASSQDFPGTGVVNEQFF	TGCGCCAGCAGCCAAGATTTCCCCGGGACAGGGGTCGTCAATGAGCAGTTCTTC
TRBV25-1	.	.	TRBJ2-1	CASSEFTTGSDEQFF	TGTGCCAGCAGTGAGTTCACTACGGGGTCAGACGAGCAGTTCTTC
TRBV19	TRBD1	.	TRBJ2-1	CASSPKFPSGTGGYKQFF	TGTGCCAGTAGTCCCAAATTCCCCTCCGGGACAGGGGGGTATAAGCAGTTCTTC
TRBV11-3	.	.	TRBJ2-7	CASSLRLASIYEQYF	TGTGCCAGCAGCTTACGGCTAGCGTCGATCTACGAGCAGTACTTC
TRBV5-8	TRBD1	few	TRBJ1-3	CASSSDRGGNTIYF	TGTGCCAGCAGCTCGGACAGGGGCGGAAACACCATATATTTT
TRBV10-3	TRBD2	few	TRBJ2-7	CAIRERTSGRVSYEQYF	TGTGCCATCAGGGAGCGGACTAGCGGGAGGGTCTCCTACGAGCAGTACTTC
TRBV4-1	.	.	TRBJ1-1	CASSQEGQGTGTEAFF	TGCGCCAGCAGCCAAGAGGGGCAGGGTACGGGCACTGAAGCTTTCTTT
TRBV2	.	few	TRBJ2-7	CASSSEEYYEQYF	TGTGCCAGCAGTTCAGAAGAATACTACGAGCAGTACTTC
TRBV5-8	.	.	TRBJ2-7	CASSPSGGYEQYF	TGTGCCAGCAGCCCCTCAGGGGGGTACGAGCAGTACTTC
TRBV25-1	TRBD1	.	TRBJ1-2	CASSERGDRGDYGYTF	TGTGCCAGCAGTGAAAGGGGGGACAGGGGAGACTATGGCTACACCTTC
TRBV6-5	.	.	TRBJ2-7	CASSYPTSREQYF	TGTGCCAGCAGTTATCCTACTAGCCGCGAGCAGTACTTC
TRBV7-8	TRBD1	once	TRBJ1-5	CASSLRTGDHQPQHF	TGTGCCAGCAGCTTGAGAACAGGGGACCATCAGCCCCAGCATTTT
TRBV6-5	.	.	TRBJ2-1	CASSYNPFAGHNEQFF	TGTGCCAGCAGTTACAACCCCTTTGCGGGACACAATGAGCAGTTCTTC